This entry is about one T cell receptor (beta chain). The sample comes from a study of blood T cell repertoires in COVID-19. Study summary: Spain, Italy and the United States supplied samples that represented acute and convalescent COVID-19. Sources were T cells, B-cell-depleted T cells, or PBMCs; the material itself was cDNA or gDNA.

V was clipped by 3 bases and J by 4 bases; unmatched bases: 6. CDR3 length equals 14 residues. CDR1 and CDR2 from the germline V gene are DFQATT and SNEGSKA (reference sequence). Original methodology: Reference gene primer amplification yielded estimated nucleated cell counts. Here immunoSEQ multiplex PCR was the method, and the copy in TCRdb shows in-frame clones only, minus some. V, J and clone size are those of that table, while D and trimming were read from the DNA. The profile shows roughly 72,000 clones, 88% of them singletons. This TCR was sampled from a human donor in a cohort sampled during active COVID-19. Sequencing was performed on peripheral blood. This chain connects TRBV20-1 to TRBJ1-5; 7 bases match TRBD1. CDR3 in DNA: TGCAGTGCTAGTCATAGGACAGGTAATCAGCCCCAGCATTTT. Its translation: CSASHRTGNQPQHF.